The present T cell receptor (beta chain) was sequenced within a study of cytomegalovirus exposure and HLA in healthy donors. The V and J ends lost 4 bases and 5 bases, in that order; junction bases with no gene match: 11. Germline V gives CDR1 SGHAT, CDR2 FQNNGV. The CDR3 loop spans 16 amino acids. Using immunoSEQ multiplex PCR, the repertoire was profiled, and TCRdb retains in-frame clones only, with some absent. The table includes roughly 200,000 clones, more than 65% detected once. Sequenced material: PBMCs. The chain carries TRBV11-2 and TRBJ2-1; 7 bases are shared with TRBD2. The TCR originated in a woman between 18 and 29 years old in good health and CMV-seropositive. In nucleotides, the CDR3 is TGTGCCAGCAGCTCAATTCCGGGGACTAAGCACAATGAGCAGTTCTTC. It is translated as CASSSIPGTKHNEQFF.